These 12 T cell receptor beta chains came from one sample sequenced in a study of beta chain features in type 1 diabetes. All of the isolated RNA was reverse transcribed, so expressed TCRB transcripts were sequenced. The data were produced by immunoSEQ multiplex PCR, yet TCRdb's version contains in-frame clones alone and is incomplete. The sample consists of hundreds of thousands of clones, less than 9.5% of them appearing once. The source material was central memory CD4+ T cells from blood. Source of these receptors: a young woman in good health.

The V and J genes are TRBV6-5 and TRBJ2-2, with D perhaps being TRBD1 or TRBD2 (5 bases each). This CDR3 has 15 amino acids. CDR1 and CDR2 (germline): MNHEY, SVGAGI. The V and J ends lost 2 bases and 4 bases respectively, with 11 bases between them. The CDR3 coding sequence is TGTGCCAGCAGTTACCAGGGACCCGGCACCGGGGAGCTGTTTTTT. Translating it yields CASSYQGPGTGELFF.

The rearrangement uses TRBV5-1 and TRBJ1-2, with D uncertain. CDR1 is SGHRS and CDR2 is YFSETQ in the germline V gene. This CDR3 region has 15 residues. The V gene lost 0 bases and the J gene lost 0 bases, with 9 bases spanning the gap. DNA of the CDR3: TGCGCCAGCAGCTTGGACGGATCATCTAACTATGGCTACACCTTC. Translated: CASSLDGSSNYGYTF.

This clone was seen a handful of times. The V call is TRBV28, the J call TRBJ2-1, with TRBD2 matching 7 bases. Germline assignment: CDR1 MDHEN and CDR2 SYDVKM. This CDR3 has 14 residues. Trimming removed 8 bases from V and 0 bases from J; junction bases left unmatched: 4. For the CDR3, the DNA is TGTGCCAGCGGACCTAGCGGCTCCTACAATGAGCAGTTCTTC. It specifies CASGPSGSYNEQFF. Full variable domain (rest looked up from reference TRBV28 and TRBJ2-1): DVKVTQSSRYLVKRTGEKVFLECVQDMDHENMFWYRQDPGLGLRLIYFSYDVKMKEKGDIPEGYSVSREKKERFSLILESASTNQTSMYLCASGPSGSYNEQFFGPGTRLTVL.

The rearrangement links TRBV6-6 to TRBJ1-2; D might be TRBD1 (5 bases). Trimming stripped 6 bases from V and 0 bases from J, with 8 bases between. Germline CDR1 is MNHNY and CDR2 is SVGAGI (reference sequence). The CDR3 is 13 amino acids. DNA for the CDR3: TGTGCCAGCAGGTGGGGGACTAACTATGGCTACACCTTC. Its translation: CASRWGTNYGYTF.

This clone was found a few times. The V gene is TRBV6-7, the J gene TRBJ2-7; 8 bases agree with TRBD1. TRBV6-7 counts as an open reading frame of uncertain function. The CDR3 is 16 amino acids. Trimming cost V 0 bases and J 2 bases; bases outside gene matches: 6. The CDR3 nucleotides read TGTGCCAGCAGTTACTCCCCGGACAGGGTACCCTACGAGCAGTACTTC. Protein: CASSYSPDRVPYEQYF.

In regard to this clone: A much larger clone differs from this one at a single base, so this may be a read error. The V and J genes are TRBV7-9 and TRBJ1-5; no clear D gene. Deletions cut 2 bases from V and 3 bases from J, with 2 bases between. CDR3 length equals 12 residues. Germline CDR1 SEHNR, CDR2 FQNEAQ (reference sequence). The CDR3, as DNA: TGTGCCAGCAGCTTAAACAATCAGCCCCAGCATTTT. It codes for CASSLNNQPQHF.

The chain recombines TRBV2 with TRBJ1-5; no reliable D call. The CDR3 spans 13 residues. From germline, CDR1 is SNHLY and CDR2 FYNNEI. The V and J ends lost 7 bases and 0 bases respectively, with 7 bases between them. CDR3 protein: CASMSDSNQPQHF. The DNA of the CDR3 is TGTGCCAGCATGTCCGATAGCAATCAGCCCCAGCATTTT.

This clone was counted only a few times. This CDR3 is also generated by other DNA sequences in the sample. The J gene is TRBJ2-3, the V gene TRBV18; unclear D gene. The V gene's germline CDR1 is KGHSH and CDR2 LQKENI. This CDR3 has 12 amino acids. With 4 bases removed from V and 1 base from J, the gap between germline ends came to 3 bases. The CDR3 coding sequence is TGTGCCAGCTCACTAGGCACAGATACGCAGTATTTT. Encoded protein: CASSLGTDTQYF.

This clone was found a few times. The chain couples TRBV7-2 to TRBJ2-7; tentative D call: TRBD1 (5 bases). Trimming took off 5 bases at V and 3 bases at J, with 11 bases between the two ends. Germline V gene data show CDR1 as SGHTA and CDR2 as FQGNSA. The CDR3 covers 13 residues. The DNA for the CDR3 is TGTGCCAGCAGCATCGACAGAAACTACGAGCAGTACTTC. The encoded protein is CASSIDRNYEQYF.

The sample holds a few counts of this clone. J is TRBJ2-3 and V is TRBV5-1; 11 bases match TRBD2. Per the germline V gene, CDR1 is SGHRS and CDR2 is YFSETQ. The CDR3 sequence is 15 residues long. The V and J ends lost 6 bases and 4 bases, in that order; junction bases with no gene match: 7. The CDR3 sequence: CASTIAGGASDTQYF. DNA of the CDR3: TGCGCCAGCACTATAGCGGGAGGGGCGTCAGATACGCAGTATTTT.

The rearrangement joins TRBV10-3 to TRBJ1-5, with 7 bases fitting TRBD1. Germline V gives CDR1 ENHRY, CDR2 SYGVKD. The CDR3 loop spans 16 amino acids. V lost 2 bases and J lost 4; bases outside the gene matches: 8. CDR3 bases: TGTGCCATCAGTGAGGGGGTCAGGGGGTATAATCAGCCCCAGCATTTT. Protein: CAISEGVRGYNQPQHF.

In its sample, this clone was seen many times. The gene calls are TRBV14 and TRBJ1-1, with a possible D match to TRBD1 (5 bases). The CDR3 totals 12 residues. V lost 4 bases, J lost 10 bases, and 13 bases lay in between. The germline V gene encodes CDR1 SGHDN and CDR2 FVKESK. The DNA of the CDR3 is TGTGCCAGCAGCCGGTCCGCAGGGCCAGCTTTCTTT. Its translation is CASSRSAGPAFF.